This T cell receptor (beta chain) was retrieved from a study of cytomegalovirus exposure and HLA in healthy donors. Whole-study findings and limits: A link between a missense DCLRE1C variant and TCR beta V- and J-gene trimming emerged from a later analysis. It was reportedly the case that the classifier diagnosed cytomegalovirus status with high specificity and sensitivity.

Researchers ran the PCR with 60 Vbeta and 13 Jbeta primers. Here immunoSEQ multiplex PCR was the method, and the copy in TCRdb shows in-frame clones only, minus some. The sample shows fewer than 90,000 clones, 70% to 90% of them seen only once. Of note for this clone: The antigen is unknown.

The CDR3 sequence is 13 residues long. V lost 3 bases, J lost 5 bases, and 10 bases lay in between. CDR1 and CDR2 from the germline V gene are SGHDN and FVKESK. V and J are TRBV14 and TRBJ2-5; the D gene is possibly TRBD1 (6 bases). This TCR was recovered from a human donor in good health. Sequencing was carried out using PBMCs. The CDR3 here is CASSHPRGETQYF. CDR3 bases: TGTGCCAGCAGCCATCCGAGGGGGGAGACCCAGTACTTC. The full variable domain, rest sourced from reference TRBV14 and TRBJ2-5, is EAGVTQFPSHSVIEKGQTVTLRCDPISGHDNLYWYRRVMGKEIKFLLHFVKESKQDESGMPNNRFLAERTGGTYSTLKVQPAELEDSGVYFCASSHPRGETQYFGPGTRLLVL.